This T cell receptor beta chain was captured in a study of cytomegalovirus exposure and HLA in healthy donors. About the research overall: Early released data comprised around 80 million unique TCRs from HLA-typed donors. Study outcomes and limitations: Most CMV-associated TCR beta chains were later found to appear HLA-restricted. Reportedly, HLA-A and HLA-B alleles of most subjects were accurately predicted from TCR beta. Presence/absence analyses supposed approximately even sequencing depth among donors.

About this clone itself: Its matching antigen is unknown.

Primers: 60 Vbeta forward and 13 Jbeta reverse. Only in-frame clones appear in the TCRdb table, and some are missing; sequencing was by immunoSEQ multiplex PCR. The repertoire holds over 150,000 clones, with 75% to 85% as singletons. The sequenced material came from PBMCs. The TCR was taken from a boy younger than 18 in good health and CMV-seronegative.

CDR3 sequence (DNA): TGCGCCAGCAGGGAGCCGGAGTCCTACGAGCAGTACTTC. Translating gives CASREPESYEQYF. This rearrangement joins TRBV5-1 to TRBJ2-7; D gene ambiguous. This CDR3 region has 13 residues. From germline, CDR1 is SGHRS and CDR2 YFSETQ. V was cut by 5 bases and J by 1 base, with 10 bases left in between.